This TCR beta chain was obtained from a study of T cell changes during pregnancy in multiple sclerosis. Trimming cost V 4 bases and J 1 base, with 11 bases left between them. This CDR3 region has 15 residues. Germline lookup yields CDR1 LNHDA and CDR2 SQIVND (reference sequence). The repertoire was sequenced with immunoSEQ multiplex PCR; TCRdb's copy has only in-frame clones and lacks some. Of some 30,000 clones in the sample, around nine tenths were seen once. The V call is TRBV19, the J call TRBJ1-5; a weak D match, TRBD1 (6 bases). This TCR was recovered from a female donor with multiple sclerosis, enrolled in a pregnancy study. The sample consisted of CD8+ T cells from peripheral blood mononuclear cells, taken after pregnancy. In nucleotides, the CDR3 is TGTGCCAGTAGTACCTCAGGGGTGAGCAATCAGCCCCAGCATTTT. It encodes CASSTSGVSNQPQHF.